This entry features one T cell receptor beta chain sequence. The antigen it binds to is not known. The sample holds no much larger clone one base away, and base qualities are not on file. As encoded in the germline V gene (reference sequence), CDR1 is DFQATT while CDR2 is SNEGSKA. The CDR3 numbers 12 residues from cysteine through phenylalanine. The CDR3 DNA has 36 bases and is translated from base 1. This was a case-control study nested in a cohort of healthcare workers in London, UK, who had nasopharyngeal swab PCR tests and blood samples taken every week. Between 23 and 31 March 2020, the week of the UK lockdown, healthcare workers were enrolled and then followed up weekly for as long as 16 weeks. The library was built by means of 5' RACE. The sequencer listed for this sample is NextSeq 500. The TCR library protocol attached unique molecular identifiers to individual cDNA molecules to correct for sequencing error and PCR bias. Sequencing covered both TCR alpha and beta chains, and within each sample the abundances of alpha and beta sequences were tightly co-correlated. The authors processed their data as follows. Decombinator V4 was used to perform V gene, J gene and CDR3 annotation of TCR sequences. TCRs were defined as expanded if a significant change between any two time points was detected under a Poisson model with p below 0.0001. TCR abundances were normalised to the total number of TCRs sequenced per sample and expressed as counts per million. MAIT TCRs were defined by TRAV1-2 paired with TRAJ12, TRAJ20 or TRAJ33, and iNKT TCRs by TRAV10 paired with TRAJ18. VDJdb, accessed on 1 November 2021, was searched for TCRs annotated for CMV, EBV and SARS-CoV-2, and TCRs annotated for more than one antigen were excluded. TCRdb redid the processing of the public reads, applying fastp at Q25 and MiXCR, and retained in-frame beta chains. Each record represents a unique CDR3 protein, reported with the most common genes and DNA among its rows. The V and J calls and clone size are TCRdb's, not the authors'. The sample table lists around 110,000 distinct CDR3 sequences, roughly 10% of them with a count of one. The ten largest account for about 7.6% of the sample.

This sample stems from a study of early T cells in non-severe SARS-CoV-2 infection (dated by TCRdb to about 2021). General notes on the study: Because TCR sequencing relied on bulk RNA taken from unsorted whole blood, pairing of alpha and beta chains was not possible.

General conclusions and limits of the study: VDJdb matching was skewed toward anti-spike CD8 responses and likely underestimated virus-specific expansions, missing private and CD4 specificities.

The receptor chain draws on TRBV20-1 and TRBJ1-3; no D segment can be confidently identified. The material sequenced was whole blood. The TCR sequence derives from an adult who was a healthcare worker with PCR-confirmed SARS-CoV-2 infection or an uninfected control (not recorded which). The CDR3 is CRSGCSGNTIYF. The nucleotide sequence is TGCAGATCGGGGTGCTCTGGAAACACCATATATTTT.